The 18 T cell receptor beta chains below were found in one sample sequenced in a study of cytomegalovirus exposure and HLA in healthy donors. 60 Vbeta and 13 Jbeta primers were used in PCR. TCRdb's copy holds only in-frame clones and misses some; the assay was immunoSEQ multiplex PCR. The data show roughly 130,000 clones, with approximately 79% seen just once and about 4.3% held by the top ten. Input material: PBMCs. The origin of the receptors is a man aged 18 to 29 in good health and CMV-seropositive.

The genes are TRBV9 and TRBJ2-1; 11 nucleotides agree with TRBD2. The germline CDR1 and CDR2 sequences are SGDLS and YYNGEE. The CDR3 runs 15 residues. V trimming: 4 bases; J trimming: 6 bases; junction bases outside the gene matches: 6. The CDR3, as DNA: TGTGCCAGCAGCCTTACGACTAGCGGGGTCAATGAGCAGTTCTTC. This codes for CASSLTTSGVNEQFF.

The CDR3 protein is CASSSGRAVYEQYF. The CDR3 DNA follows: TGTGCCAGCAGTAGCGGGAGGGCCGTATACGAGCAGTACTTC. The chain links TRBV6-5 to TRBJ2-5; 10 positions match TRBD2. TRBJ2-7 explains the end of the DNA better; the J call may be wrong. The CDR3 runs to 14 residues. Germline CDR1 MNHEY, CDR2 SVGAGI.

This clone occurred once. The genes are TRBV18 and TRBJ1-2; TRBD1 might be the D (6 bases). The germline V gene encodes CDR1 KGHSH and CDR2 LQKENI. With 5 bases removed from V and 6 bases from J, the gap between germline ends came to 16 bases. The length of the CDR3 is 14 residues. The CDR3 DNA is TGTGCCAGCTCAAATGCACAGGGATCGGATGGCTACACCTTC. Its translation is CASSNAQGSDGYTF. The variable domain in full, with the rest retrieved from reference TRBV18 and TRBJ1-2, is NAGVMQNPRHLVRRRGQEARLRCSPMKGHSHVYWYRQLPEEGLKFMVYLQKENIIDESGMPKERFSAEFPKEGPSILRIQQVVRGDSAAYFCASSNAQGSDGYTFGSGTRLTVV.

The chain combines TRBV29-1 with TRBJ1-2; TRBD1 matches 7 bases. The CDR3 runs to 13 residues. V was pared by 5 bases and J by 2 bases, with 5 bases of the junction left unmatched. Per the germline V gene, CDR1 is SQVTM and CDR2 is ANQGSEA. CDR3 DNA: TGCAGCGTTCCCGGGACAGAAAACTATGGCTACACCTTC. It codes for CSVPGTENYGYTF.

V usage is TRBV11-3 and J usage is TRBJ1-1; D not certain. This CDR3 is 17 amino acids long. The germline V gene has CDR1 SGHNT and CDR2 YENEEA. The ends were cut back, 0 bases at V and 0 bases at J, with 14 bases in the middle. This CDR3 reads CASSLDKTLLMNTEAFF. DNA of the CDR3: TGTGCCAGCAGCTTAGATAAAACCTTACTTATGAACACTGAAGCTTTCTTT.

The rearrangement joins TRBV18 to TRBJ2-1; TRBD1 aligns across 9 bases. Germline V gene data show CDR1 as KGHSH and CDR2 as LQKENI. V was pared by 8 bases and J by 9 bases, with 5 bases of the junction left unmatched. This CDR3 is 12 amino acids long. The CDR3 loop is CASGDRAREQFF. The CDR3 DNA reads TGTGCCAGCGGGGACAGGGCTCGTGAGCAGTTCTTC.

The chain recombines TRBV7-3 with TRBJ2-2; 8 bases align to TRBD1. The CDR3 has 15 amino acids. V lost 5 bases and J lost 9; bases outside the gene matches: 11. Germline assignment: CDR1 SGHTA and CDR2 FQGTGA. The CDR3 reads CASSPSRDRLRELFF. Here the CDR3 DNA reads TGTGCCAGCAGCCCTTCCCGGGACAGGCTTAGGGAGCTGTTTTTT.

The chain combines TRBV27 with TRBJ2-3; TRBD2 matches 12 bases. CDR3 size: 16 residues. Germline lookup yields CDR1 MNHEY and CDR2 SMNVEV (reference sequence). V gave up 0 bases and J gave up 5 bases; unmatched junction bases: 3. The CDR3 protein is CASSLSLAGGLDTQYF. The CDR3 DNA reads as TGTGCCAGCAGTTTATCTCTAGCGGGGGGGTTAGATACGCAGTATTTT.

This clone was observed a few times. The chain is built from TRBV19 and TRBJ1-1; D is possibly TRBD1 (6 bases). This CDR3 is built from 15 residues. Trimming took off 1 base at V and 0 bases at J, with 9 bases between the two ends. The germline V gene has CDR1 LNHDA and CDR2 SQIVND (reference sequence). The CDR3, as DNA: TGTGCCAGTAGTATAGTTACAGGGATGAACACTGAAGCTTTCTTT. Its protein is CASSIVTGMNTEAFF.

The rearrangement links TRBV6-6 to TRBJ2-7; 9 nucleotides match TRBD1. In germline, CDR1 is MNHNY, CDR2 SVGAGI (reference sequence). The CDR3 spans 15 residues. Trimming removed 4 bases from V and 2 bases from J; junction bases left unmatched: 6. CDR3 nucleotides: TGTGCCAGCAGTTCTCTGGGACAGGGCCCCTACGAGCAGTACTTC. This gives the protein CASSSLGQGPYEQYF.

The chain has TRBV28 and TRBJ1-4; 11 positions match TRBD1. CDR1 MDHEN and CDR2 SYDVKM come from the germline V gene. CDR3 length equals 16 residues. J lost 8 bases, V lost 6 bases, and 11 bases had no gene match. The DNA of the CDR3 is TGTGCCAGCAGCCGCGCCGGACAGGGGGCAGAAGAAAAACTGTTTTTT. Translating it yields CASSRAGQGAEEKLFF.

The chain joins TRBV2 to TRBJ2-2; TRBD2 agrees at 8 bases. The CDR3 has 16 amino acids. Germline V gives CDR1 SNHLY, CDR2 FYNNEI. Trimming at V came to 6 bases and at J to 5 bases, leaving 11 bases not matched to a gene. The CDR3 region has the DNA TGTGCCAGCAGATTGACAAGCGGGGGAGGGACCGGGGAGCTGTTTTTT. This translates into CASRLTSGGGTGELFF.

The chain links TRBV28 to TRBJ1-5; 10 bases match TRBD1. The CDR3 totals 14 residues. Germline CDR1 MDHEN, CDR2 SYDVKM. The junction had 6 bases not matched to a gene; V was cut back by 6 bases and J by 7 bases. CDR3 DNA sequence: TGTGCCAGCAGGTGGACAGGGGGAAGACAGCCCCAGCATTTT. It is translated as CASRWTGGRQPQHF.

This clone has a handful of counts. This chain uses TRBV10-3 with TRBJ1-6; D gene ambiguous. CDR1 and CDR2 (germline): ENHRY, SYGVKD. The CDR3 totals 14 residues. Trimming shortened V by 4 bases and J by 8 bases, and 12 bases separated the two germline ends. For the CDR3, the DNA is TGTGCCATCAGTGGACACCTCGGGGATTCACCCCTCCACTTT. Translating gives CAISGHLGDSPLHF.

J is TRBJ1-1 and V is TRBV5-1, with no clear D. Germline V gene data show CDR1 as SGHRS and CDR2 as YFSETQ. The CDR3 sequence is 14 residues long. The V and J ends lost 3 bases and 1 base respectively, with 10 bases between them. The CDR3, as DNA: TGCGCCAGCAGCTCCCACACCCCGAACACTGAAGCTTTCTTT. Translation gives CASSSHTPNTEAFF.

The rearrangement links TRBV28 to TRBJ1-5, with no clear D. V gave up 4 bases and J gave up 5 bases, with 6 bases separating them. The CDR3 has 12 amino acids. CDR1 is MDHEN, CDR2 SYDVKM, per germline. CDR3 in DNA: TGTGCCAGCAGTTCCAATTATCAGCCCCAGCATTTT. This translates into CASSSNYQPQHF.

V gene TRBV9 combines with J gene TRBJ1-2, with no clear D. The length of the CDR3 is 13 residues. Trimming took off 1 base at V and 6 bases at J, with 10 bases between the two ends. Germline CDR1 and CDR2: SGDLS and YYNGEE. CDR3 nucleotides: TGTGCCAGCAGCGTACATCCGTCAGATGGCTACACCTTC. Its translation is CASSVHPSDGYTF. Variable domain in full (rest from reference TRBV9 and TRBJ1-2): DSGVTQTPKHLITATGQRVTLRCSPRSGDLSVYWYQQSLDQGLQFLIQYYNGEERAKGNILERFSAQQFPDLHSELNLSSLELGDSALYFCASSVHPSDGYTFGSGTRLTVV.

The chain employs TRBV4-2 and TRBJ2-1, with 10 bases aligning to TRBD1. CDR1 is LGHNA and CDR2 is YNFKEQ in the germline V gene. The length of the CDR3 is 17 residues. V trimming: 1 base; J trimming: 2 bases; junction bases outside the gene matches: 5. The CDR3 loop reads CASSQGRGTGAYNEQFF. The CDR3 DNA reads TGTGCCAGCAGCCAAGGGAGGGGGACAGGGGCCTACAATGAGCAGTTCTTC.